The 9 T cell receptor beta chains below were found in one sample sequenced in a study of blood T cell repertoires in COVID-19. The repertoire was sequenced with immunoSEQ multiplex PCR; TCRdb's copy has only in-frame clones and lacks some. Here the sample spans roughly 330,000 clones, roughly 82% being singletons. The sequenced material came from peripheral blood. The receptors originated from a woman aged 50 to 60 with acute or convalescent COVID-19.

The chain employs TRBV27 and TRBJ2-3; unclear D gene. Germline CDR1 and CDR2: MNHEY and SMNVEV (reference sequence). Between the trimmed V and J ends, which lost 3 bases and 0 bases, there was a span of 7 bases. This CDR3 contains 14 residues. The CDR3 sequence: CASSFGVSTDTQYF. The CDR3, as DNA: TGTGCCAGCAGTTTCGGAGTTAGCACAGATACGCAGTATTTT.

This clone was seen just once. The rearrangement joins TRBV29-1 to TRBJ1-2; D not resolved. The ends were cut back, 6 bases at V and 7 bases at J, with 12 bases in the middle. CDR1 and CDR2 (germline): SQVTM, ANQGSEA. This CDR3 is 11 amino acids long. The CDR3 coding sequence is TGCAGCGTCGTAACAGCCGGTGGCTACACCTTC. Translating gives CSVVTAGGYTF.

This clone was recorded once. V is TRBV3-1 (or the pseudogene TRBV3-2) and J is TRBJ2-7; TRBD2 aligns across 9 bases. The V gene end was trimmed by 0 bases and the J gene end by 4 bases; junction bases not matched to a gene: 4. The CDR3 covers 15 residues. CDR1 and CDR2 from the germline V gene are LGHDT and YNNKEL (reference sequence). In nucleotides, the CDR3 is TGTGCCAGCAGCCAAGAGCTAGCGGGATTATACGAGCAGTACTTC. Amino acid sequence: CASSQELAGLYEQYF.

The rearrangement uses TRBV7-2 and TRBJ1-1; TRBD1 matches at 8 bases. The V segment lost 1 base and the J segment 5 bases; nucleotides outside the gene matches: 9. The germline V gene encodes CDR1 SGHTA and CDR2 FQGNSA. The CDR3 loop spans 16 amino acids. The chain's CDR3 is CASSLGRTGGITEAFF. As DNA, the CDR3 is TGTGCCAGCAGCTTAGGAAGAACAGGGGGGATTACTGAAGCTTTCTTT.

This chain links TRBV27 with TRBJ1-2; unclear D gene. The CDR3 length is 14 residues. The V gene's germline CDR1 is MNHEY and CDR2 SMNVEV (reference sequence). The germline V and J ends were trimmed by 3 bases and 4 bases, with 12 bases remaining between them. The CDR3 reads CASSLGTPSYGYTF. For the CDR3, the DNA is TGTGCCAGCAGTTTGGGCACGCCTTCCTATGGCTACACCTTC.

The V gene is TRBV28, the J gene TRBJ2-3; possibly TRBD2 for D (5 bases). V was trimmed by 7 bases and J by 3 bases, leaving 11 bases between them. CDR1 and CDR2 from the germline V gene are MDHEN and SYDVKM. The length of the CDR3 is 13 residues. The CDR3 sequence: CASKGGITDTQYF. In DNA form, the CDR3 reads TGTGCCAGCAAAGGAGGCATAACAGATACGCAGTATTTT.

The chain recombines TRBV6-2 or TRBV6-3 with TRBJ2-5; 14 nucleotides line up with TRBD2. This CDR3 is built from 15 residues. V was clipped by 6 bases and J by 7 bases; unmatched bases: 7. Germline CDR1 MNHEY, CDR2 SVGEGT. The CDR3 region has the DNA TGTGCCAGCAGCCGGGGACTAGCGGGAGATGGGACCCAGTACTTC. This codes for CASSRGLAGDGTQYF.

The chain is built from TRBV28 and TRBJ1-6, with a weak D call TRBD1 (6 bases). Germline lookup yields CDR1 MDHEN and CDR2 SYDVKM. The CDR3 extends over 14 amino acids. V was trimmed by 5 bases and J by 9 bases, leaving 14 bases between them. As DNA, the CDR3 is TGTGCCAGCAGTAAATCACAGGGTAGTTCACCCCTCCACTTT. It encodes CASSKSQGSSPLHF.

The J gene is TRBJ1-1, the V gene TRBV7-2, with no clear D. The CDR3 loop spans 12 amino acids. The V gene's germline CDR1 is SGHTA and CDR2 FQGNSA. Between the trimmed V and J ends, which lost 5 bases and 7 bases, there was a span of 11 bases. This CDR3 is CASSARHLEAFF. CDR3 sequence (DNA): TGTGCCAGCAGCGCCCGACACCTTGAAGCTTTCTTT.